Presented here are 16 T cell receptor beta chains from one specimen sequenced in a study of T cells after yellow fever vaccination. TCRdb ran MiXCR on the 5' RACE reads and lists one entry per CDR3 protein. The sample includes 100,000 to 150,000 distinct CDR3 sequences, about 15% of them seen just once. The source was CD8+ T cells sorted from PBMCs, collected 5 days after the yellow fever booster vaccination. Receptors originate from a man aged 18 to 29 who received the YFV17D yellow fever vaccine.

Only a few counts were recorded for this clonotype. The J gene is TRBJ1-4, the V gene TRBV5-6; D ambiguous. The CDR3 has 14 residues. Germline V gives CDR1 SGHDT, CDR2 YYEEEE. Trimming stripped 4 bases from V and 5 bases from J, with 12 bases between. CDR3 nucleotides: TGTGCCAGCAGCCTCGATAGAGTGAATGAAAAACTGTTTTTT. It is translated as CASSLDRVNEKLFF.

The chain links TRBV6-6 to TRBJ2-2, with D tentatively TRBD1 (6 bases). Trimming removed 2 bases from V and 6 bases from J, with 19 bases in between. The CDR3 is 17 amino acids. The germline V gene has CDR1 MNHNY and CDR2 SVGAGI (reference sequence). CDR3: CASSYGFRAGDAGELFF. The CDR3 coding sequence is TGTGCCAGCAGTTACGGGTTTAGGGCAGGGGATGCCGGGGAGCTGTTTTTT.

This clonotype turned up a few times. The chain's CDR3 is CSAFIAGGPYEQYF. The CDR3 nucleotides are TGCAGTGCTTTTATAGCGGGGGGGCCATACGAGCAGTACTTC. J is TRBJ2-7 and V is TRBV20-1, with TRBD2 identical over 11 bases. This CDR3 has 14 amino acids. The V gene's germline CDR1 is DFQATT and CDR2 SNEGSKA (reference sequence). J gave up 4 bases and V 5 bases, and 7 bases lay outside the gene matches.

The sample holds many counts of this clonotype. The V gene is TRBV7-2, the J gene TRBJ2-3; tentative D call: TRBD1 (6 bases). V shed 3 bases and J shed 6 bases, with 22 bases lying between them. CDR1 and CDR2 (germline): SGHTA, FQGNSA. CDR3 length equals 17 residues. CDR3 nucleotide sequence: TGTGCCAGCAGCTTGGCCCCGGGACATTGGATGTCCGATACGCAGTATTTT. Translation: CASSLAPGHWMSDTQYF.

This clonotype was seen more than once but under ten times. The V gene is TRBV29-1, the J gene TRBJ1-2, with D possibly being TRBD1 (5 bases). V was shortened by 2 bases and J by 4 bases, with 5 bases between the two germline ends. The CDR3 is 11 residues long. Germline V gives CDR1 SQVTM, CDR2 ANQGSEA. The CDR3 region is CSVEQGYGYTF. CDR3 bases: TGCAGCGTTGAACAGGGCTATGGCTACACCTTC.

In its sample, this clonotype was seen a few times. J is TRBJ2-5 and V is TRBV20-1, with TRBD1 matching 8 bases. There are 14 residues in the CDR3. CDR1 is DFQATT and CDR2 is SNEGSKA in the germline V gene (reference sequence). J lost 5 bases, V lost 3 bases, and 8 bases had no gene match. The CDR3 spells CSARLDRETETQYF. The CDR3 nucleotides read TGCAGTGCTAGGTTGGACAGGGAAACGGAGACCCAGTACTTC.

The chain has TRBV5-4 and TRBJ2-1; 12 bases map to TRBD2. The J segment lost 8 bases and the V segment lost 3 bases, leaving 6 bases of the junction unmatched. The germline gives CDR1 SGHNT, CDR2 YYREEE (reference sequence). The CDR3 length is 15 residues. CDR3 residues: CASSSSGGAPDEQFF. CDR3 in DNA: TGTGCCAGCAGCTCTAGCGGGGGGGCCCCCGATGAGCAGTTCTTC.

This chain joins TRBV12-3 or TRBV12-4 and TRBJ2-7; 9 nucleotides align to TRBD1. This CDR3 spans 14 amino acids. J gave up 6 bases and V 6 bases, and 9 bases lay outside the gene matches. CDR3 residues: CASSPGTGFSEQYF. Here the CDR3 DNA reads TGTGCCAGCAGCCCCGGGACAGGGTTTAGCGAGCAGTACTTC.

This clonotype appeared many times. The rearrangement joins TRBV6-7 to TRBJ1-5; TRBD1 aligns across 10 bases. TRBV6-7 is noted as an ORF with a role that remains uncertain. Losses at the gene ends were 6 bases for V and 0 bases for J; bases not matched to a gene: 14. This CDR3 comprises 19 residues. CDR3 loop: CASSPAWTGGAFSNQPQHF. CDR3 bases: TGTGCCAGCAGCCCCGCTTGGACAGGGGGGGCATTTAGCAATCAGCCCCAGCATTTT.

The rearrangement links TRBV27 to TRBJ2-7; D is possibly TRBD2 (6 bases). The V gene's germline CDR1 is MNHEY and CDR2 SMNVEV (reference sequence). Trimming removed 5 bases at V and 3 bases at J, with 11 bases between. The CDR3 length is 13 residues. CDR3 coding DNA: TGTGCCAGCAGTCCCGGGACTTTCTACGAGCAGTACGTC. This codes for CASSPGTFYEQYV.

This chain connects TRBV7-8 to TRBJ2-5; 9 positions match TRBD1. V trimming: 3 bases; J trimming: 5 bases; junction bases outside the gene matches: 7. CDR3 size: 15 residues. From germline, CDR1 is SGHVS and CDR2 FQNEAQ. The CDR3 region is CASSFQDRGRETQYF. CDR3 coding DNA: TGTGCCAGCAGCTTCCAGGACAGGGGCCGGGAGACCCAGTACTTC. Full variable domain (missing parts from reference TRBV7-8 and TRBJ2-5): GAGVSQSPRYKVAKRGQDVALRCDPISGHVSLFWYQQALGQGPEFLTYFQNEAQLDKSGLPSDRFFAERPEGSVSTLKIQRTQQEDSAVYLCASSFQDRGRETQYFGPGTRLLVL.

There are a few counts of this clonotype. V and J are TRBV28 and TRBJ2-7; possibly TRBD2 for D (5 bases). Germline V lookup: CDR1 MDHEN, CDR2 SYDVKM. The CDR3 runs 12 residues. V was shortened by 6 bases and J by 1 base, with 7 bases between the two germline ends. DNA of the CDR3: TGTGCCAGCAGCCGGGGATCCTACGAGCAGTACGTC. It encodes CASSRGSYEQYV.

This clonotype was detected only a few times. V and J are TRBV19 and TRBJ2-1; no definite D call. The CDR3 is made up of 13 amino acids. The ends were cut back, 7 bases at V and 7 bases at J, with 14 bases in the middle. Germline CDR1 LNHDA, CDR2 SQIVND (reference sequence). This chain's CDR3 is CASTLWHGNEQFF. CDR3 nucleotides: TGTGCCAGTACCCTTTGGCACGGGAATGAGCAGTTCTTC.

This clonotype was counted only a few times. The DNA for the CDR3 is TGTGCCAGCAGTTACACGACTGGAGTTGTGCCCCAGCATTTT. Amino acid sequence: CASSYTTGVVPQHF. The rearrangement joins TRBV6-6 to TRBJ1-5; D call uncertain. The ends were cut back, 2 bases at V and 9 bases at J, with 14 bases in the middle. CDR1 is MNHNY, CDR2 SVGAGI, per germline (reference sequence). The CDR3 sequence is 14 residues long.

V usage is TRBV29-1 and J usage is TRBJ2-2; TRBD1 matches at 8 bases. The germline gives CDR1 SQVTM, CDR2 ANQGSEA. This CDR3 has 15 amino acids. The V segment lost 7 bases and the J segment 5 bases; nucleotides outside the gene matches: 12. This chain's CDR3 is CSANGQGGKTGELFF. Written as DNA, the CDR3 is TGCAGCGCTAACGGACAGGGAGGTAAAACCGGGGAGCTGTTTTTT.

There are a few counts of this clonotype. The chain employs TRBV6-5 and TRBJ1-1; D may be TRBD1 (6 bases). The CDR3 covers 12 residues. The V gene's germline CDR1 is MNHEY and CDR2 SVGAGI. V lost 6 bases to trimming and J lost 7 bases, with 12 bases between them. The CDR3 region has the DNA TGTGCCAGCAGCCCCGGACAGCTTGAAGCTTTCTTT. Amino acids: CASSPGQLEAFF.